Following are 32 T cell receptor beta chains from one sample sequenced in a study of T cell responses to AZD1222 COVID-19 vaccine. Profiled with immunoSEQ multiplex PCR; TCRdb holds only in-frame clones, not every one. The profile covers about 99,000 clones, with roughly 92% appearing a single time and just over 8% taken by the ten largest. The material was peripheral blood, obtained 28 days after the second AZD1222 dose. Receptor source: an adult who received the AZD1222 COVID-19 vaccine.

This sequence joins TRBV27 and TRBJ2-2; a possible D gene is TRBD2 (6 bases). Trimming took off 5 bases at V and 3 bases at J, with 13 bases between the two ends. The CDR3 is 15 amino acids. Germline CDR1 is MNHEY and CDR2 is SMNVEV (reference sequence). Here the CDR3 reads CASSPYSGYTGELFF. CDR3 coding DNA: TGTGCCAGCAGTCCTTATAGCGGATACACCGGGGAGCTGTTTTTT.

The rearrangement links TRBV5-1 to TRBJ2-3; TRBD2 matches at 9 bases. The CDR3 extends over 14 amino acids. The V segment lost 5 bases and the J segment 4 bases; nucleotides outside the gene matches: 5. Germline CDR1 and CDR2: SGHRS and YFSETQ. The CDR3 protein is CASSSGGPADTQYF. CDR3 in DNA: TGCGCCAGCAGTAGCGGGGGCCCCGCAGATACGCAGTATTTT.

This rearrangement joins TRBV25-1 to TRBJ1-1, with no clear D. The CDR3 is 14 residues long. The germline V gene has CDR1 MGHDK and CDR2 SYGVNS. V lost 3 bases and J lost 5, with 13 bases in between. The CDR3 DNA reads TGTGCCAGCAGTGACGGGAGCAGGAGGACTGAAGCTTTCTTT. The encoded protein is CASSDGSRRTEAFF.

V usage is TRBV4-1 and J usage is TRBJ2-6; 11 positions agree with TRBD2. The junction had 7 bases not matched to a gene; V was cut back by 1 base and J by 2 bases. The germline V gene has CDR1 MGHRA and CDR2 YSYEKL. CDR3 length equals 19 residues. The chain's CDR3 is CASSQGGSGRGTGANVLTF. CDR3 nucleotide sequence: TGCGCCAGCAGCCAAGGGGGTAGCGGGAGGGGTACTGGGGCCAACGTCCTGACTTTC.

The J gene is TRBJ2-1, the V gene TRBV24-1; D gene unclear. CDR3 length equals 11 residues. Germline CDR1 reads KGHDR; CDR2 reads SFDVKD. Trimming removed 5 bases from V and 7 bases from J, with 5 bases in between. The CDR3 region is CATSAFNEQFF. CDR3 DNA: TGTGCCACCAGTGCCTTTAATGAGCAGTTCTTC.

The rearrangement links TRBV6-5 to TRBJ1-3; D is ambiguous. CDR1 and CDR2 (germline): MNHEY, SVGAGI. The CDR3 sequence is 12 residues long. The germline V and J ends were trimmed by 6 bases and 10 bases, with 13 bases remaining between them. The CDR3: CASRRGRWTIYF. For the CDR3, the DNA is TGTGCCAGCAGGAGAGGACGATGGACCATATATTTT.

V is TRBV29-1 and J is TRBJ2-1, with TRBD2 matching over 10 bases. J gave up 6 bases and V 2 bases, and 1 base lay outside the gene matches. The CDR3 totals 13 residues. Germline V gives CDR1 SQVTM, CDR2 ANQGSEA. CDR3 residues: CSVELAGVNEQFF. CDR3 coding DNA: TGCAGCGTTGAACTAGCGGGAGTCAATGAGCAGTTCTTC.

This clone was observed a few times. V and J are TRBV5-1 and TRBJ2-7; TRBD1 matches 9 bases. The CDR3 is made up of 15 amino acids. With V trimmed by 6 bases and J by 7 bases, 14 bases remained unmatched. Germline V gives CDR1 SGHRS, CDR2 YFSETQ. CDR3 loop: CASTPGDRVREEQYF. The DNA of the CDR3 is TGCGCCAGCACCCCCGGGGACAGGGTTCGGGAGGAGCAGTACTTC.

The chain carries TRBV10-2 and TRBJ2-2, with D tentatively TRBD1 (7 bases). This CDR3 is 15 amino acids long. Between the trimmed V and J ends, which lost 5 bases and 4 bases, there was a span of 14 bases. CDR1 and CDR2 from the germline V gene are WSHSY and SAAADI. The CDR3 DNA reads TGCGCCAGCAGTCGGTCAGGGGGGTCCACCGGGGAGCTGTTTTTT. Translated, it gives CASSRSGGSTGELFF.

The CDR3 bases are TGTGCCAGCAGTTTTGCGGGAGGTGGTTACAATGAGCAGTTCTTC. Translated: CASSFAGGGYNEQFF. The chain uses TRBV28 and TRBJ2-1; TRBD2 matches 8 bases. Losses at the gene ends were 3 bases for V and 4 bases for J; bases not matched to a gene: 5. CDR1 and CDR2 (germline): MDHEN, SYDVKM. This CDR3 comprises 15 residues. Looking up the rest from reference TRBV28 and TRBJ2-1 gives the full variable domain: DVKVTQSSRYLVKRTGEKVFLECVQDMDHENMFWYRQDPGLGLRLIYFSYDVKMKEKGDIPEGYSVSREKKERFSLILESASTNQTSMYLCASSFAGGGYNEQFFGPGTRLTVL.

This chain links TRBV5-1 with TRBJ2-2; TRBD1 agrees at 7 bases. Germline trimming cut 4 bases from V and 1 base from J; bases unmatched to any gene: 4. This CDR3 comprises 15 residues. Germline CDR1 reads SGHRS; CDR2 reads YFSETQ. The CDR3 nucleotides read TGCGCCAGCAGCCCGGGACAGATGAACACCGGGGAGCTGTTTTTT. It codes for CASSPGQMNTGELFF.

This clone was picked up one time. The chain has TRBV28 and TRBJ1-1, with TRBD1 identical over 8 bases. The junction had 4 bases not matched to a gene; V was cut back by 6 bases and J by 1 base. The CDR3 length is 14 residues. Germline lookup yields CDR1 MDHEN and CDR2 SYDVKM. CDR3 sequence: CASRSTGGNTEAFF. CDR3 DNA sequence: TGTGCCAGCAGGTCCACAGGGGGGAACACTGAAGCTTTCTTT. Variable domain in full (rest from reference TRBV28 and TRBJ1-1): DVKVTQSSRYLVKRTGEKVFLECVQDMDHENMFWYRQDPGLGLRLIYFSYDVKMKEKGDIPEGYSVSREKKERFSLILESASTNQTSMYLCASRSTGGNTEAFFGQGTRLTVV.

The chain combines TRBV4-3 with TRBJ2-2, with TRBD1 matching 7 bases. The junction had 7 bases not matched to a gene; V was cut back by 4 bases and J by 5 bases. CDR3 size: 15 residues. Germline CDR1 is LGHNA and CDR2 is YSLEER. CDR3 sequence: CASSPQGVGTGELFF. In DNA, the CDR3 is TGCGCCAGCAGCCCTCAGGGGGTTGGGACCGGGGAGCTGTTTTTT.

This chain joins TRBV6-2 or TRBV6-3 and TRBJ2-1; 9 bases map to TRBD2. Per germline, CDR1 MNHEY and CDR2 SVGEGT. The CDR3 totals 16 residues. The J segment lost 2 bases and the V segment lost 0 bases, leaving 2 bases of the junction unmatched. CDR3 sequence (DNA): TGTGCCAGCAGTTACTCGCTAGCGGGGCCCTACAATGAGCAGTTCTTC. This sequence encodes CASSYSLAGPYNEQFF.

The rearrangement uses TRBV28 and TRBJ1-5; D unresolved. The CDR3 spans 17 residues. Germline V gene lookup returns CDR1 MDHEN and CDR2 SYDVKM. V lost 1 base to trimming and J lost 0 bases, with 13 bases between them. DNA for the CDR3: TGTGCCAGCAGTTTATCATCAGGAACATATAGCAATCAGCCCCAGCATTTT. Amino acids: CASSLSSGTYSNQPQHF.

V is TRBV6-5 and J is TRBJ2-1; possibly TRBD1 for D (5 bases). This CDR3 has 14 residues. Germline V gives CDR1 MNHEY, CDR2 SVGAGI. V was shortened by 8 bases and J by 0 bases, with 11 bases between the two germline ends. The CDR3 DNA reads as TGTGCCAGCTTGAGACAGAGCTCCTACAATGAGCAGTTCTTC. Its protein product is CASLRQSSYNEQFF.

The V call is TRBV5-1, the J call TRBJ2-1; 10 nucleotides align to TRBD2. The CDR3 extends over 16 amino acids. Germline loops: CDR1 SGHRS, CDR2 YFSETQ. The J segment lost 10 bases and the V segment lost 0 bases, leaving 10 bases of the junction unmatched. CDR3 nucleotide sequence: TGCGCCAGCAGCTTGGCTAGCGGGAGTGCTTATGGCGAGCAGTTCTTC. This gives the protein CASSLASGSAYGEQFF.

In this sample, this clone turned up a few times. V and J are TRBV5-1 and TRBJ2-7; 10 bases match TRBD2. Germline CDR1 reads SGHRS; CDR2 reads YFSETQ. The CDR3 totals 14 residues. With V trimmed by 5 bases and J by 2 bases, 4 bases remained unmatched. Written as DNA, the CDR3 is TGCGCCAGCAGGGATACTAGCGGGGCCTACGAGCAGTACTTC. Translated, it gives CASRDTSGAYEQYF.

Only one count was recorded for this clone. The rearrangement joins TRBV30 to TRBJ1-1; tentatively, D is TRBD1 (5 bases). Germline V gene sequence: CDR1 GTSNPN, CDR2 SVGIG (reference sequence). CDR3 length equals 13 residues. V lost 2 bases, J lost 4 bases, and 11 bases lay in between. CDR3 nucleotide sequence: TGTGCCTGGAGTTCACGAGGGACCACTGAAGCTTTCTTT. It specifies CAWSSRGTTEAFF.

This chain uses TRBV10-1 with TRBJ2-1, with 13 bases identical to TRBD2. The length of the CDR3 is 16 residues. Germline CDR1 reads WNHNN; CDR2 reads SYGVQD (reference sequence). The V gene end was trimmed by 4 bases and the J gene end by 3 bases; junction bases not matched to a gene: 3. DNA of the CDR3: TGCGCCAGCAGTGTGGGGACTAGCGGGATCTACAATGAGCAGTTCTTC. Translated: CASSVGTSGIYNEQFF.

V gene TRBV28 combines with J gene TRBJ1-1; TRBD1 is a possible D gene (5 bases). The CDR3 has 15 amino acids. Trimming pared 4 bases from V and 3 bases from J, leaving 15 bases between. The germline gives CDR1 MDHEN, CDR2 SYDVKM. CDR3 bases: TGTGCCAGCAGTTGGGGCTCCGGGTTATACACTGAAGCTTTCTTT. This encodes CASSWGSGLYTEAFF.

The chain links TRBV7-2 to TRBJ2-5; the D is unclear. Germline lookup yields CDR1 SGHTA and CDR2 FQGNSA. The CDR3 totals 14 residues. The ends were cut back, 1 base at V and 2 bases at J, with 8 bases in the middle. For the CDR3, the DNA is TGTGCCAGCAGCTTAGGTTCAAGGCAAGAGACCCAGTACTTC. Translated: CASSLGSRQETQYF.

The rearrangement links TRBV9 to TRBJ2-5; no reliable D call. Germline-derived CDR1 and CDR2 are SGDLS and YYNGEE. The CDR3 consists of 13 residues. Trimming pared 0 bases from V and 0 bases from J, leaving 3 bases between. The CDR3: CASSVDNQETQYF. CDR3 DNA: TGTGCCAGCAGCGTAGATAACCAAGAGACCCAGTACTTC.

The gene calls are TRBV28 and TRBJ2-6; D is possibly TRBD1 (6 bases). Per the germline V gene, CDR1 is MDHEN and CDR2 is SYDVKM. The CDR3 extends over 15 amino acids. Trimming cost V 6 bases and J 0 bases, with 9 bases left between them. Here the CDR3 DNA reads TGTGCCAGCAGCCAGGGGAGCTCTGGGGCCAACGTCCTGACTTTC. It specifies CASSQGSSGANVLTF.

The V and J genes are TRBV7-8 and TRBJ2-5; D uncertain. This CDR3 contains 13 residues. Germline lookup yields CDR1 SGHVS and CDR2 FQNEAQ. Trimming took off 3 bases at V and 3 bases at J, with 8 bases between the two ends. CDR3 in amino acids: CASSFGGEETQYF. DNA of the CDR3: TGTGCCAGCAGCTTCGGCGGAGAAGAGACCCAGTACTTC.

This sequence joins TRBV5-1 and TRBJ2-7, with D unresolved. Trimming took off 4 bases at V and 7 bases at J, with 9 bases between the two ends. Per the germline V gene, CDR1 is SGHRS and CDR2 is YFSETQ. The CDR3 loop spans 11 amino acids. CDR3 sequence reads: CASSHPREQYF. The CDR3 DNA reads TGCGCCAGCAGCCATCCGAGGGAGCAGTACTTC.

The V and J genes are TRBV5-1 and TRBJ2-7; tentatively, D is TRBD1 (5 bases). V lost 4 bases, J lost 1 base, and 12 bases lay in between. The CDR3 sequence is 14 residues long. Per the germline V gene, CDR1 is SGHRS and CDR2 is YFSETQ. The chain's CDR3 is CASSPTVGSYEQYF. Written as DNA, the CDR3 is TGCGCCAGCAGCCCGACAGTGGGTTCCTACGAGCAGTACTTC.

This chain joins TRBV28 and TRBJ1-4; D not certain. The CDR3 is 14 residues long. Trimming left V 2 bases short and J 2 bases short, with 6 bases between. Germline V gene sequence: CDR1 MDHEN, CDR2 SYDVKM. Written as DNA, the CDR3 is TGTGCCAGCAGTTTAGACGGGACTAATGAAAAACTGTTTTTT. Encoded protein: CASSLDGTNEKLFF.

The chain joins TRBV5-8 to TRBJ2-1, with TRBD2 matching over 9 bases. The V gene end was trimmed by 2 bases and the J gene end by 7 bases; junction bases not matched to a gene: 13. Germline V CDR1 and CDR2: SGHTS, YDEGEE. The CDR3 extends over 17 amino acids. CDR3 amino acids: CASSFFGLAGSRNEQFF. CDR3 sequence (DNA): TGTGCCAGCAGCTTTTTCGGGCTAGCGGGATCCCGTAATGAGCAGTTCTTC.

The chain joins TRBV11-3 to TRBJ2-5; 7 nucleotides agree with TRBD1. The CDR3 has 13 residues. Germline V gene lookup returns CDR1 SGHNT and CDR2 YENEEA. V was pared by 5 bases and J by 4 bases, with 4 bases of the junction left unmatched. CDR3: CASSRRGRETQYF. In nucleotides, the CDR3 is TGTGCCAGCAGCCGTAGGGGGCGAGAGACCCAGTACTTC.

The rearrangement uses TRBV9 and TRBJ2-1; no definite D call. CDR1 is SGDLS and CDR2 is YYNGEE in the germline V gene. This CDR3 contains 15 residues. The V end was cut by 4 bases, the J end by 0 bases, with 11 bases between. Written as DNA, the CDR3 is TGTGCCAGCAGCTTAGGGTTGGGCTCCTACAATGAGCAGTTCTTC. Translation: CASSLGLGSYNEQFF.

The chain combines TRBV28 with TRBJ2-1; 8 bases agree with TRBD1. This CDR3 has 14 amino acids. CDR1 is MDHEN and CDR2 is SYDVKM in the germline V gene. Trimming took 5 bases from V and 7 from J; bases not matched to a gene: 7. This CDR3 reads CASSAGQEVNEQFF. DNA for the CDR3: TGTGCCAGCAGTGCGGGACAGGAGGTGAATGAGCAGTTCTTC.